Detailed here is one TCR beta chain. This receptor's antigen is unknown. The sample holds no much larger clone one base away, and base qualities are not on file. The data were taken from a study of cytomegalovirus exposure and HLA in healthy donors (dated by TCRdb to 2016 to 2017). About the investigation overall: According to an earlier analysis of 587 of the donors, about 179 million T cells yielded roughly 100 million unique TCR beta sequences and approximately 300 Gb of sequence data. High-throughput TCR immunosequencing, statistical association of individual TCRs with disease status, and machine learning were combined to predict cytomegalovirus infection status. An earlier analysis of some 600 of the donors applied high-throughput TCR beta sequencing to assess whether each TCR beta V gene segment acted as functional or pseudogenic. Donor age, sex, ethnicity and CMV serostatus were compiled together with the repertoire data. The aim of the study was to test whether cataloging public T cell receptors could identify signatures of past pathogen exposure. Among the 398 genotyped donors, roughly 80% belonged to the genetic ancestry cluster associated with self-reported Caucasian donors. All discovery cohort repertoires had been generated using a single sequencing platform. A later analysis re-analyzed previously published TCR beta repertoires from approximately 700 donors and added high-resolution HLA genotyping to study TCR occurrence patterns. The study used immunosequencing to profile the T cell repertoires of 666 subjects and linked those repertoires to cytomegalovirus serostatus. HLA typing covered class I and class II loci at four-digit resolution. An early release that covered some 630 HLA-typed donors contained about 300 gigabases of sequencing data and about 93 million unique TCR sequences. Across 398 genotyped donors of the cohort, an average of roughly 250,000 unique TCR beta nucleotide sequences per donor were sequenced, and roughly 17% of those sequences were non-productive. Rather than using new phenotypic data, the later analysis identified candidate immune exposures from TCR beta sequences and from how often those sequences occurred across donors. Because of strong linkage in the cohort, roughly five DR-DQ haplotypes were treated as single units for association and clustering. A later genetic analysis took genome-wide SNP genotypes for 398 of the 666 donors and used that subset as a discovery cohort. Along with the 666-subject first cohort, a separate validation cohort of more than 90 different subjects was used. The number of donors typed differed by locus, with 629-630 for A, B, C, DRB1 and DQB1, roughly 520 for DQA1, over 600 for DPA1, and around 450 for DPB1. General study outcomes and caveats: According to a later analysis, TCR association rates differed among HLA loci, with DRB1 alleles showing the most associated TCRs and HLA-C alleles showing the fewest. In a later analysis, several top co-occurrence clusters were reported to appear linked to parvovirus B19, influenza, CMV and Epstein-Barr virus. A total of roughly 160 TCR beta chains were listed by the study as associated with cytomegalovirus. At a false discovery rate of 0.05, a later analysis linked under 20,000 TCR beta sequences to specific HLA alleles. Some IMGT-functional V segments, including TRBV6-2 and TRBV6-3, could not be told apart with the 87-base-pair reads, so those segments were excluded. Because counts were too low, around 17 rarely observed V segments, including chromosome 9 orphons, were left out of the earlier analysis of 587 of the donors. In a later genetic analysis, fewer N-insertions in productive TCRs were reported among donors in an Asian-associated ancestry cluster than the 666-donor mean. Most TCR sequences were observed very rarely across donors, whereas some public TCRs were present in many individuals. For the cohort, immune exposure information was limited to CMV serostatus. Sequencing depth was assumed to be roughly uniform across donors in the presence/absence analyses, though that assumption may not hold. Three of the identified cytomegalovirus-associated TCR beta chains were confirmed in vitro to be specific for cytomegalovirus antigens. In an earlier analysis of about 600 of the donors, most TCR beta V segments appeared in productive rearrangements about 87% or about 30% of the time, broadly matching IMGT annotations. Cytomegalovirus status was reported to be diagnosed by the classifier with high specificity and sensitivity in both the original and validation cohorts. The authors suggested that the approach could potentially be extended to other disease states and immunological phenotypes. Because HLA typing was unavailable for some donors at each locus, only the typed subset was used in association tests. In a later analysis, most CMV-associated TCR beta chains were found to appear HLA-restricted, with HLA associations seemingly driven largely by CMV exposure. In a later genetic analysis, a missense DCLRE1C variant was associated with V-gene and J-gene trimming of TCR beta chains, and the association was replicated in an independent cohort. A cluster of highly shared sequence variants was judged likely to represent a technical artifact of the sequencing pipeline. Strong co-occurrence of HLA alleles, especially DR and DQ, made assigning TCR associations to individual alleles difficult. A further reported finding was that TCR beta sequences accurately predicted the HLA-A and HLA-B alleles for most subjects in the first cohort. The cohort was sequenced for TCR beta chains only, and without alpha or paired-chain data the features that could be detected were limited. Linkage disequilibrium might explain the correlated functional status among segregating V segments, but an unknown experimental factor could not be ruled out. Compared with equally common non-associated chains, HLA-associated TCR beta chains in a later analysis were more clonally expanded and had lower generation probabilities.

The cohort was made up of 666 healthy bone marrow donors. All cohort members were sampled while nominally healthy, although unrecorded immune exposures were likely present. The donor tested CMV seropositive, placing the donor among the 310 or so seropositive members of the cohort. Every donor gave a peripheral blood sample, and the peripheral blood mononuclear cells from that sample were used for TCR beta sequencing. The Qiagen DNeasy Blood Extraction Kit was used to extract genomic DNA from the blood cell samples. The CDR3 covers 15 residues, taking in both the cysteine and the phenylalanine. Left in the record is the CDR3 DNA by itself, 45 bases read in frame from the first base. V is pruned by 6 bases and J by 2 bases, leaving 5 bases of the junction without a gene match. According to the germline V gene (reference sequence), CDR1 reads SEHNR and CDR2 reads FQNEAQ. The library was built by means of the immunoSEQ multiplex PCR assay. The multiplex PCR relied on a mix of 60 forward primers for TCR Vbeta segments and 13 reverse primers for TCR Jbeta segments. Amplification of the CDR3 region of rearranged TCR beta genes was performed with a multiplex PCR assay on genomic DNA. On the Illumina HiSeq System, the amplified TCR beta libraries were sequenced as 87-base-pair reads. In the source study's methods: Across the 600 to 700 repertoires, a later analysis counted some 81 million unique TCR beta chains, some 11 million of which were shared by at least two donors. A nearest-neighbor algorithm error-corrected the raw reads and collapsed the reads into unique sequences, merging closely related sequences to remove PCR and sequencing errors. CDR3 sequences were aligned to IMGT reference sequences to assign V, D and J gene segments. Each retained sequence needed at least a six-nucleotide match to both a V gene segment and a J gene segment. A rearrangement was called productive if the CDR3 had no stop codons and remained in frame with V and J, and every other rearrangement was called non-productive. CDR3 was defined according to IMGT convention as the region running from the second conserved V-encoded cysteine to the conserved J-encoded phenylalanine. Sequences without an unambiguous match to a single V gene segment were excluded from the earlier analysis of about 600 of the donors. An earlier analysis of approximately 590 of the donors classified V segments as functional when productive rearrangements were above 56.7% and as segregating when the standard deviation between donors was above 5%. A statistical classification framework was developed to diagnose cytomegalovirus status using the catalog of TCR beta chain sequences. A later analysis assigned V and J genes by comparing TCR nucleotide sequences with IMGT/GENE-DB human TR gene sequences. The TCRdist pipeline was used in a later analysis to assign CDR3 sequences and most-parsimonious VDJ recombination scenarios. In a later analysis, each TCR beta chain was defined by its CDR3 amino acid sequence together with its V-gene family, and reads without a unique V-gene family were excluded. As a way to deal with suspected cross-contamination and a sequencing artifact, a later analysis dropped over 550 nucleotide sequences that were highly shared and had low generation probability. For each public chain, a later analysis derived a clonal expansion index from normalized ranks of inferred template counts within each repertoire. Generation probabilities in a later analysis came from a VDJ recombination model fitted to out-of-frame rearrangements, and those results were checked against IGoR. Hypergeometric tests were used in a later analysis to score TCR-TCR, TCR-HLA and TCR-CMV co-occurrence, with a repertoire-size bias correction applied to the TCR pairs. A later analysis estimated false discovery rates by permuting HLA or CMV assignments 20 times. A later analysis grouped co-occurring TCRs with DBSCAN, adding TCRdist sequence similarity when clustering within HLA-allele-positive subsets. Repertoires with fewer than 30,000 or more than 120,000 public chains, plus five repertoires with anomalous nucleotide sharing, were excluded from co-occurrence clustering. TCRdb's version of the immuneACCESS table is confined to in-frame rearrangements and falls short of the full clone set. An unresolved V gene accounts for under half of the shortfall where checked; the remainder is of unknown origin. V, J and clone size are taken as reported in that table, and D and trimming were inferred from the DNA itself. The sample records 150,000 to 200,000 clones, roughly 80% of which are singletons. The ten largest clones represent less than 2.5% of the sample.

The chain couples TRBV7-9 to TRBJ2-3; 10 bases in the middle match TRBD2. The sequence came from a middle-aged man in good health and CMV-seropositive. Input material: PBMCs. Here is the DNA: TGTGCCAGCAGTTCTACTAGCGGGACCACAGATACGCAGTATTTT. Its translation reads: CASSSTSGTTDTQYF.